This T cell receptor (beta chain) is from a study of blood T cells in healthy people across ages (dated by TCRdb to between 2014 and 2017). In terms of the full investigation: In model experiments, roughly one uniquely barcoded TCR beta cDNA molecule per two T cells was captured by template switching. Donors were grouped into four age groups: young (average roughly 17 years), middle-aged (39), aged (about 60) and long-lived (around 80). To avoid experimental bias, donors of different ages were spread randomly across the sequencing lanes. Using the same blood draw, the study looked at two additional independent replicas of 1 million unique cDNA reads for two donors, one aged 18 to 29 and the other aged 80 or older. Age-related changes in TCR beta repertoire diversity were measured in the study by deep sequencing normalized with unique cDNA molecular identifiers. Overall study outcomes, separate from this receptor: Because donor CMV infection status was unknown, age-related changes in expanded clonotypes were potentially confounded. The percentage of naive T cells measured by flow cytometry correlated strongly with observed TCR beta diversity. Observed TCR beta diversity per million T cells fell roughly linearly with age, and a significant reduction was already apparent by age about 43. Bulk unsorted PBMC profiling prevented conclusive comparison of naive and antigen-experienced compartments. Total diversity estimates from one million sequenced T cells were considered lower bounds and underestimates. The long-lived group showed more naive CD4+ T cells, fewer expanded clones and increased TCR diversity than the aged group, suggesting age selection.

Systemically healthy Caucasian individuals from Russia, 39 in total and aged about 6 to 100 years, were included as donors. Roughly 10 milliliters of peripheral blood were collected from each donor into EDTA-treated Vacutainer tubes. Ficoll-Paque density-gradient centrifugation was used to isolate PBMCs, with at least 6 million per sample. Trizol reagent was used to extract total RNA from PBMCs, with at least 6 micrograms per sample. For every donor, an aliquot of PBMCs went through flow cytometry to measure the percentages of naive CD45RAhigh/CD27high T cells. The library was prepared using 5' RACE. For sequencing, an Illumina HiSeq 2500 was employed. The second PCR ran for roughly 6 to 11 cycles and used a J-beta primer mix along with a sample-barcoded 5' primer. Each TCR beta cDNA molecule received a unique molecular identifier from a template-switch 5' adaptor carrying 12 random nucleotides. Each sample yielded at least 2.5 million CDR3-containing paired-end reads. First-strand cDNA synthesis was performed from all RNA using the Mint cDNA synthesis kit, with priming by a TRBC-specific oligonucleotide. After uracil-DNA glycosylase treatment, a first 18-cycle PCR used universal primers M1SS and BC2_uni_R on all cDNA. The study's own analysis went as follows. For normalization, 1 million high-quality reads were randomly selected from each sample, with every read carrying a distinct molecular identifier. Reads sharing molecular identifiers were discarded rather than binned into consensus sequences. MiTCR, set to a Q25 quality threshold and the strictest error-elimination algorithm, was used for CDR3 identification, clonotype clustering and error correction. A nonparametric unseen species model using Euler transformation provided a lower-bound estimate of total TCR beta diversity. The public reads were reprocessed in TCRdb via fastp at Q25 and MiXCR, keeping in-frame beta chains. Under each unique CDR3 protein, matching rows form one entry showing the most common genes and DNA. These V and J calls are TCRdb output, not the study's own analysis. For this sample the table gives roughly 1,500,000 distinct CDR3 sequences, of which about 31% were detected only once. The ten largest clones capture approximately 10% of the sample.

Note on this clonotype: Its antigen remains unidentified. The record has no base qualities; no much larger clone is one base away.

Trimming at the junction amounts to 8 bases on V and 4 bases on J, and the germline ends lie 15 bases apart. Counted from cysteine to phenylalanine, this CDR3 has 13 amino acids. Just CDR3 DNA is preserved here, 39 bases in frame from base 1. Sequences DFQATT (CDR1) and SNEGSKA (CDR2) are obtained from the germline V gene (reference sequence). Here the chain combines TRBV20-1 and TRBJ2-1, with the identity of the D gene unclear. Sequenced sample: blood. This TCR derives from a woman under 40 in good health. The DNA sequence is TGCAGTCCTTCCCCCGGCTTTTACAATGAGCAGTTCTTC. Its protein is CSPSPGFYNEQFF.